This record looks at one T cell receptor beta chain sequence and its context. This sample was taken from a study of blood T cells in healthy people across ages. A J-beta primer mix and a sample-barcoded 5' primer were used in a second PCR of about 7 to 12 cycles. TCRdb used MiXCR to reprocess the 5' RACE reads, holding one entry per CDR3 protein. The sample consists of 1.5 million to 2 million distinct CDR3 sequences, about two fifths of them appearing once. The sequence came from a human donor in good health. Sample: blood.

The CDR3 DNA sequence: TGTGCCAGCAACTTCCGTTCACCCCAGGGGACCGGGGAGCTGTTTTTT. As protein: CASNFRSPQGTGELFF. The J gene is TRBJ2-2, the V gene TRBV7-8; maybe TRBD1 (6 bases). CDR1 and CDR2 (germline): SGHVS, FQNEAQ. The CDR3 is made up of 16 amino acids. The V and J ends lost 7 bases and 5 bases respectively, with 20 bases between them.